This paragraph reports one T cell receptor (beta chain). This specimen includes other DNA sequences encoding the same CDR3. This specimen belongs to a study of blood T cell repertoires in COVID-19. Recovery among Cohort 3 donors was established by two negative PCRs, clearance, or symptom resolution. Method: immunoSEQ multiplex PCR; TCRdb's copy keeps in-frame clones and lacks some. The sample holds fewer than 400,000 clones, approximately 89% seen once. Input material: PBMCs or T cells enriched from blood (not recorded which). The clonotype comes from a woman younger than 45 who had recovered from COVID-19.

The chain's CDR3 is CASSTGTGGYEQYF. CDR3 coding DNA: TGTGCCAGCAGTACCGGGACAGGGGGTTACGAGCAGTACTTC. This chain links TRBV27 with TRBJ2-7; 11 bases align to TRBD1. The germline CDR1 and CDR2 sequences are MNHEY and SMNVEV (reference sequence). The CDR3 loop spans 14 amino acids. Trimming at V came to 5 bases and at J to 4 bases, leaving 4 bases not matched to a gene.